The present T cell receptor (beta chain) was sequenced within a study of blood T cells in healthy people across ages. The authors ran a second PCR of about 6 to 11 cycles using a sample-barcoded 5' primer and a J-beta primer mix. TCRdb re-called the 5' RACE reads through MiXCR, storing one row per CDR3 protein. The sample lists 1.5 million to 2 million distinct CDR3 sequences, around 36% occurring once. Germline lookup yields CDR1 GTSNPN and CDR2 SVGIG (reference sequence). V was cut by 2 bases and J by 2 bases, with 9 bases left in between. This CDR3 is built from 13 residues. Of note for this clonotype: Antigen unknown.

The study's findings and limits: A strong correlation between TCR beta diversity and naive T cell percentage was seen. Changes seen in expanded clonotypes were possibly confounded by donor CMV status left unknown. It was held that diversity estimates obtained from one million T cells represented underestimates. Both higher diversity and more naive CD4+ cells marked long-lived donors when set against aged donors.

Sequenced input: blood. The clonotype originates from a woman between 25 and 40 years old in good health. This chain connects TRBV30 to TRBJ2-5; no definite D call. The CDR3: CAWSLQVQETQYF. DNA of the CDR3: TGTGCCTGGAGTTTGCAGGTACAAGAGACCCAGTACTTC.